The clone carrying this T cell receptor beta chain was seen only a few times. Its specificity is unknown. CD4+ T cells that had been cultured provided DNA sequenced with the Oncomine TCR Beta short-read assay. TCRdb re-derived calls from the PCR reads in MiXCR, one entry per CDR3 protein. This table has some 13,000 distinct CDR3 sequences, roughly 31% appearing once. V was shortened by 4 bases and J by 2 bases, with 9 bases between the two germline ends. The CDR3 has 14 residues. Per the germline V gene, CDR1 is SGHRS and CDR2 is YFSETQ. Sample treatment: approximately 9-day PBMC culture with coronavirus spike peptide pools or control peptides (ViraFEST assay). With about 10 days of culture completed, CD4+ T cells were isolated by negative selection. The source of the sample is a study of vaccination and CD4 T cells after COVID-19. Overall study: Convalescent cases consisted of six males and four females, of whom two were Hispanic.

Findings of the study overall: Median counts of SARS-CoV-2-reactive clonotypes increased from approximately 21 to 40; this difference was not significant.

This sequence originates from a human donor with COVID-19. What was sequenced was cultured CD4+ T cells from blood. This chain uses TRBV5-1 with TRBJ2-2, with a weak D call TRBD1 (6 bases). Written as DNA, the CDR3 is TGCGCCAGCAGCCAGGGGTTAAACACCGGGGAGCTGTTTTTT. Encoded protein: CASSQGLNTGELFF.